These 15 T cell receptor beta chains originate from one sample sequenced in a study of PD-1 blockade in classical Hodgkin lymphoma. Only in-frame clones appear in the TCRdb table, and some are missing; sequencing was by immunoSEQ multiplex PCR. Here the sample spans 20,000 to 25,000 clones, roughly 71% being singletons. Time point here: cycle 4 day 1 (C4D1), after less than seven weeks of nivolumab. Autologous stem cell transplantation was followed by relapse in every patient, and brentuximab vedotin exposure varied. The sequences come from peripheral blood mononuclear cells (PBMCs), collected before the fourth cycle of nivolumab. These receptors were collected from a human donor with classical Hodgkin lymphoma.

This sequence joins TRBV6-5 and TRBJ1-6; TRBD1 might be the D (6 bases). The CDR3 sequence is 14 residues long. V gave up 6 bases and J gave up 7 bases, with 13 bases separating them. Germline CDR1 reads MNHEY; CDR2 reads SVGAGI. Here the CDR3 reads CASRLTGQNSPLHF. The CDR3, as DNA: TGTGCCAGCAGACTCACTGGACAGAATTCACCCCTCCACTTT.

V usage is TRBV27 and J usage is TRBJ2-3, with TRBD2 matching 16 bases. Per germline, CDR1 MNHEY and CDR2 SMNVEV (reference sequence). After removal of 5 bases from V and 6 bases from J, the junction contained 14 bases not matched to a gene. The CDR3 sequence is 19 residues long. Here the CDR3 reads CASSRPGLAGGPQVDTQYF. The CDR3 DNA sequence: TGTGCCAGCAGTCGGCCGGGACTAGCGGGAGGGCCGCAAGTCGATACGCAGTATTTT.

The chain has TRBV6-6 and TRBJ2-7, with 8 bases identical to TRBD2. The V and J ends lost 6 bases and 5 bases, in that order; junction bases with no gene match: 6. Germline values: CDR1 MNHNY, CDR2 SVGAGI (reference sequence). This CDR3 spans 13 amino acids. The CDR3, as DNA: TGTGCCAGCAGCCCCGGGACTAGGGACGAGCAGTACTTC. It specifies CASSPGTRDEQYF.

The chain has TRBV5-8 and TRBJ2-1; TRBD2 agrees at 8 bases. V lost 4 bases, J lost 2 bases, and 5 bases stayed unmatched. Germline V gene sequence: CDR1 SGHTS, CDR2 YDEGEE. CDR3 size: 15 residues. The CDR3 is CASSPSGYAYNEQFF. The CDR3 DNA sequence: TGTGCCAGCAGCCCTAGCGGGTACGCCTACAATGAGCAGTTCTTC.

This chain connects TRBV5-7 to TRBJ1-2, with D possibly TRBD1 on 5 matching bases. TRBV5-7 is classed as an ORF, of uncertain function. Trimming took 1 base from V and 2 from J, leaving 15 bases between them. The CDR3 covers 16 residues. CDR3 in DNA: TGTGCCAGCAGCTTGTTAGGCTACAGGAGAAACTATGGCTACACCTTC. Protein: CASSLLGYRRNYGYTF.

CDR3: CAIRGTGQETQYF. CDR3 nucleotides: TGTGCCATCAGGGGGACAGGGCAAGAGACCCAGTACTTC. The chain uses TRBV10-3 and TRBJ2-5, with 9 nucleotides matching TRBD1. This CDR3 region has 13 residues. The trim removed 6 bases at V and 2 bases at J, leaving 1 base unmatched. Germline V gives CDR1 ENHRY, CDR2 SYGVKD.

V usage is TRBV28 and J usage is TRBJ1-5; 9 bases align to TRBD1. The CDR3 consists of 15 residues. The trim removed 3 bases at V and 4 bases at J, leaving 4 bases unmatched. Per germline, CDR1 MDHEN and CDR2 SYDVKM. CDR3 nucleotides: TGTGCCAGCAGTTTTGACAGGGGGGTAAATCAGCCCCAGCATTTT. As protein: CASSFDRGVNQPQHF.

The chain has TRBV6-4 and TRBJ1-4; 8 bases are a match to TRBD1. CDR3 length equals 14 residues. CDR1 and CDR2 from the germline V gene are MRHNA and SNTAGT. J lost 6 bases, V lost 4 bases, and 4 bases had no gene match. The CDR3 sequence is CASSADREDEKLFF. The CDR3 region has the DNA TGTGCCAGCAGTGCGGACAGGGAAGATGAAAAACTGTTTTTT.

The J gene is TRBJ2-1, the V gene TRBV7-2; no firm D call. CDR3 length equals 13 residues. Per germline, CDR1 SGHTA and CDR2 FQGNSA. V dropped 4 bases and J dropped 6 bases, with 10 bases sitting between them. The CDR3, as DNA: TGTGCCAGCAGCTCCCTGAATGGCAATGAGCAGTTCTTC. The encoded protein is CASSSLNGNEQFF.

The chain's CDR3 is CASSEALPYNEQFF. CDR3 nucleotide sequence: TGTGCCAGCAGTGAAGCGTTACCCTACAATGAGCAGTTCTTC. V gene TRBV2 combines with J gene TRBJ2-1, with unresolved D. Trimming removed 0 bases from V and 2 bases from J, with 5 bases in between. CDR3 length: 14 residues. Per the germline V gene, CDR1 is SNHLY and CDR2 is FYNNEI.

The CDR3 region is CAITATGGDGYTF. CDR3 sequence (DNA): TGTGCCATCACCGCTACAGGGGGCGATGGCTACACCTTC. The chain is built from TRBV10-3 and TRBJ1-2, with TRBD1 identical over 9 bases. Germline-derived CDR1 and CDR2 are ENHRY and SYGVKD. V was clipped by 7 bases and J by 6 bases; unmatched bases: 6. CDR3 length equals 13 residues.

The CDR3 DNA reads as TGCGCCAGCAGATTTGGTCAGGCAACAGATACGCAGTATTTT. Translated, it gives CASRFGQATDTQYF. The genes are TRBV5-1 and TRBJ2-3; D is uncertain. CDR3 length equals 14 residues. From germline, CDR1 is SGHRS and CDR2 YFSETQ. V lost 5 bases, J lost 3 bases, and 13 bases lay in between.

V is TRBV30 and J is TRBJ2-1; TRBD2 aligns across 7 bases. J gave up 4 bases and V 5 bases, and 2 bases lay outside the gene matches. Germline V gives CDR1 GTSNPN, CDR2 SVGIG (reference sequence). This CDR3 is built from 12 residues. CDR3 nucleotide sequence: TGTGCCTGGGGGAGGGGTTACAATGAGCAGTTCTTC. This sequence encodes CAWGRGYNEQFF. Using reference TRBV30 and TRBJ2-1 for the parts outside the CDR3, the full variable domain is SQTIHQWPATLVQPVGSPLSLECTVEGTSNPNLYWYRQAAGRGLQLLFYSVGIGQISSEVPQNLSASRPQDRQFILSSKKLLLSDSGFYLCAWGRGYNEQFFGPGTRLTVL.

This chain links TRBV6-1 with TRBJ2-1; TRBD2 matches at 16 bases. V lost 6 bases to trimming and J lost 5 bases; unmatched junction nucleotides: 1. Germline lookup yields CDR1 MNHNS and CDR2 SASEGT. The CDR3 extends over 15 amino acids. The CDR3 coding sequence is TGTGCCAGCAGGGGACTAGCGGGGGGGAACAATGAGCAGTTCTTC. The encoded protein is CASRGLAGGNNEQFF.

The chain combines TRBV9 with TRBJ1-4; tentative D call: TRBD1 (6 bases). V lost 0 bases and J lost 7, with 22 bases in between. Germline V lookup: CDR1 SGDLS, CDR2 YYNGEE. This CDR3 is 18 amino acids long. This CDR3 reads CASSVVGHLGPGGEKLFF. In DNA, the CDR3 is TGTGCCAGCAGCGTAGTGGGACACTTGGGGCCTGGGGGTGAAAAACTGTTTTTT.